One and the same sample provided the 2 T cell receptor beta chains below, sequenced in a study of blood T cells in healthy people across ages. A second about 7 to 11 cycle PCR used barcoded and J-beta primers. TCRdb analysed the 5' RACE reads with MiXCR anew, one entry per CDR3 protein. Of some 640,000 distinct CDR3 sequences in the sample, 49% were seen once. Sequencing input: blood. These receptors were taken from a woman aged 60 to 75 in good health.

This rearrangement joins TRBV5-1 to TRBJ2-1, with 10 nucleotides matching TRBD2. CDR3 length: 15 residues. With 4 bases clipped from V and 6 bases from J, the junction kept 7 bases outside the gene matches. CDR1 and CDR2 (germline): SGHRS, YFSETQ. CDR3 coding DNA: TGCGCCAGCAGCATCACTAGCGGGACGCTCAATGAGCAGTTCTTC. It encodes CASSITSGTLNEQFF. The whole variable domain, remainder taken from reference TRBV5-1 and TRBJ2-1, is KAGVTQTPRYLIKTRGQQVTLSCSPISGHRSVSWYQQTPGQGLQFLFEYFSETQRNKGNFPGRFSGRQFSNSRSEMNVSTLELGDSALYLCASSITSGTLNEQFFGPGTRLTVL.

V and J are TRBV27 and TRBJ2-1; D tentatively fits TRBD1 or TRBD2 (6 bases each). The germline V and J ends were trimmed by 5 bases and 11 bases, with 16 bases remaining between them. Germline CDR1 reads MNHEY; CDR2 reads SMNVEV (reference sequence). The CDR3 is made up of 13 amino acids. CDR3: CASSPGGRDKQFF. The CDR3 DNA follows: TGTGCCAGCAGTCCTGGGGGGCGGGACAAGCAGTTCTTC.